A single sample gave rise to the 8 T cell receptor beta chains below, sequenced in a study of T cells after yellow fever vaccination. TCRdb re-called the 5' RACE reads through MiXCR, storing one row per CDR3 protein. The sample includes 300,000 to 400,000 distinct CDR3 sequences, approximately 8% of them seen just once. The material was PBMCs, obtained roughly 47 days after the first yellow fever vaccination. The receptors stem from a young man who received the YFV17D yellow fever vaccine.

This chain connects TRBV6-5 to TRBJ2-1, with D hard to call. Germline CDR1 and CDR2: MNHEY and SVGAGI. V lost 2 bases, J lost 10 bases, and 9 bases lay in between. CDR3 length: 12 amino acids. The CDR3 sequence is CASSYGPEEQFF. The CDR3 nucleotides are TGTGCCAGCAGTTACGGGCCAGAGGAGCAGTTCTTC.

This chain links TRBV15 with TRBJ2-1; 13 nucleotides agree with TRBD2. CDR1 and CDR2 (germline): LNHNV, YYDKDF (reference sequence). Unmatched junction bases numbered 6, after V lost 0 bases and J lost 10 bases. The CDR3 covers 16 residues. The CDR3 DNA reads TGTGCCACCAGCAGAGATCAACTAGCGGGGGGGTGGGAGCAGTTCTTC. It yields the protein CATSRDQLAGGWEQFF.

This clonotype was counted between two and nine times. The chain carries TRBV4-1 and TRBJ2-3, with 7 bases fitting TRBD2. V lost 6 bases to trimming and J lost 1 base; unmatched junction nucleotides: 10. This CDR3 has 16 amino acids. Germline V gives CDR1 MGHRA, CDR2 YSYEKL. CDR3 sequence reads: CASRSTGGTRTDTQYF. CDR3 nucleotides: TGCGCCAGCAGAAGCACCGGGGGGACTCGCACAGATACGCAGTATTTT.

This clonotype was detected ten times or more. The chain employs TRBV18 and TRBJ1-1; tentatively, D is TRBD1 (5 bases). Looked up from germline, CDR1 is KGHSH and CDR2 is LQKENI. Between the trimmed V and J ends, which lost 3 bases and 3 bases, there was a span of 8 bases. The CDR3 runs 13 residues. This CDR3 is CASSPGEDTEAFF. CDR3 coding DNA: TGTGCCAGCTCACCGGGGGAAGACACTGAAGCTTTCTTT.

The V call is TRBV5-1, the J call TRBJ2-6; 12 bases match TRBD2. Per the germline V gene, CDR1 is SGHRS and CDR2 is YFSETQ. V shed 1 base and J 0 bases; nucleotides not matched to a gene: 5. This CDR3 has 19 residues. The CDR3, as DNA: TGCGCCAGCAGCTTGTATGGACTAGCGGGGCCCTCTGGGGCCAACGTCCTGACTTTC. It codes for CASSLYGLAGPSGANVLTF.

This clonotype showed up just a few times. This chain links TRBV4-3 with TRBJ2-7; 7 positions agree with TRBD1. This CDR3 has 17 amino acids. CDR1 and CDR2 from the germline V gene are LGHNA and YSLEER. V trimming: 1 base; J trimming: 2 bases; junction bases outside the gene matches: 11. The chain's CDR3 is CASSQVYRGRATYEQYF. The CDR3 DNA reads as TGCGCCAGCAGCCAAGTCTACAGGGGTAGGGCGACCTACGAGCAGTACTTC.

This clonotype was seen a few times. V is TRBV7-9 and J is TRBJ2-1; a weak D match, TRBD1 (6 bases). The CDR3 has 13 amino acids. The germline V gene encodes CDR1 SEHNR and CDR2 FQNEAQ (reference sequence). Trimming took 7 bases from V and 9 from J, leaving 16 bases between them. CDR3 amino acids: CASTLQQGIEQFF. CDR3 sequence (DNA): TGTGCCAGCACTCTCCAACAGGGTATTGAGCAGTTCTTC.

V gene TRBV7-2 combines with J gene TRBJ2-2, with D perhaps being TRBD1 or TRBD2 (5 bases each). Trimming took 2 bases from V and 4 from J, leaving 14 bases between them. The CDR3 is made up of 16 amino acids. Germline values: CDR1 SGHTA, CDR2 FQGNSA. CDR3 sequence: CASSLYGAQGTGELFF. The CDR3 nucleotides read TGTGCCAGCAGCTTATACGGGGCGCAGGGCACCGGGGAGCTGTTTTTT.